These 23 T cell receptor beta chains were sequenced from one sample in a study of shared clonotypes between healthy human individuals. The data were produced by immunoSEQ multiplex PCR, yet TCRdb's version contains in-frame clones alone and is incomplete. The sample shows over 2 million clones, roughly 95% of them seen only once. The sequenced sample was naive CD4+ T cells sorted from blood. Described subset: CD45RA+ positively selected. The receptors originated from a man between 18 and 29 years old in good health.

DNA of the CDR3: TGCGCCAGCAGCTTGGGAGACAGCAGGCTCTACGAGCAGTACTTC. This codes for CASSLGDSRLYEQYF. The J gene is TRBJ2-7, the V gene TRBV5-1; possibly TRBD1 for D (5 bases). Germline CDR1 is SGHRS and CDR2 is YFSETQ. The CDR3 is made up of 15 amino acids. The V end lost 0 bases, the J end lost 3 bases, and 13 bases lay between the germline ends.

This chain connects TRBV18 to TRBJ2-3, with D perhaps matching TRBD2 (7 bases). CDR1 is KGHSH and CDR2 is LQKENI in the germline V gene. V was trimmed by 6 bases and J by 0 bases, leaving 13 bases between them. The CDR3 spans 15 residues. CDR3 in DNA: TGTGCCAGCTCCCTCGGGGGGCTAAGCACAGATACGCAGTATTTT. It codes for CASSLGGLSTDTQYF.

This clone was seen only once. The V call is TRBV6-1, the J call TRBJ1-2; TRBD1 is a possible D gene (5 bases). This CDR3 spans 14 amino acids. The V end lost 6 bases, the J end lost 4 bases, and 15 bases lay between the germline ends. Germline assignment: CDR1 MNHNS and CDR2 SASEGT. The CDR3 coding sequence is TGTGCCAGCAGCCCCGGGGGGAACAGCTATGGCTACACCTTC. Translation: CASSPGGNSYGYTF.

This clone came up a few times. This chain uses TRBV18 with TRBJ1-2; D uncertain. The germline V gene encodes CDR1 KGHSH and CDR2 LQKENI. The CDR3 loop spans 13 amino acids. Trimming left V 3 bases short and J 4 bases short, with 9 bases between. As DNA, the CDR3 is TGTGCCAGCTCACCTCAAGATATCTATGGCTACACCTTC. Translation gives CASSPQDIYGYTF.

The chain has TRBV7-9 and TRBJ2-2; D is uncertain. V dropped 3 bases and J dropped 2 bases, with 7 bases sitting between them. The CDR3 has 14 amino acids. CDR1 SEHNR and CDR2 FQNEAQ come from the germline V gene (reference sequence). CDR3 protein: CASSFILNTGELFF. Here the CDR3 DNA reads TGTGCCAGCAGCTTCATCCTTAACACCGGGGAGCTGTTTTTT.

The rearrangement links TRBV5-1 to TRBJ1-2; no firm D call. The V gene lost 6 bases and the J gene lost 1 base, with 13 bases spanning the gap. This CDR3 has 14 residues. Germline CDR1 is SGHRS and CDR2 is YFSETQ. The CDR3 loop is CASTPGGVNYGYTF. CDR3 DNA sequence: TGCGCCAGCACCCCAGGCGGAGTTAACTATGGCTACACCTTC.

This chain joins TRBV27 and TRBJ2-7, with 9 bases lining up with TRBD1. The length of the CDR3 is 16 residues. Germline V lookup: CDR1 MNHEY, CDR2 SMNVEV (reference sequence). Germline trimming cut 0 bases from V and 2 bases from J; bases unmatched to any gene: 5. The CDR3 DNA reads TGTGCCAGCAGTTTATCGGGACAGGGATTGCCCTACGAGCAGTACTTC. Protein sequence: CASSLSGQGLPYEQYF.

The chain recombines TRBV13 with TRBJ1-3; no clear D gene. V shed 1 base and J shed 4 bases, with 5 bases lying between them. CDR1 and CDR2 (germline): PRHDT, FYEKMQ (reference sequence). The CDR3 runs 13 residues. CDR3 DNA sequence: TGTGCCAGCAGCTTAGATGGGGGAAACACCATATATTTT. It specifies CASSLDGGNTIYF.

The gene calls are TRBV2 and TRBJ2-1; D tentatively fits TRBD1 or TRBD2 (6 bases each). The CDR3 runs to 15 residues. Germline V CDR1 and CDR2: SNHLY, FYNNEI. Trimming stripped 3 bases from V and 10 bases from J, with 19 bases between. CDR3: CASSEDFKGGREQFF. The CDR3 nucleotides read TGTGCCAGCAGTGAGGACTTCAAGGGGGGACGGGAGCAGTTCTTC.

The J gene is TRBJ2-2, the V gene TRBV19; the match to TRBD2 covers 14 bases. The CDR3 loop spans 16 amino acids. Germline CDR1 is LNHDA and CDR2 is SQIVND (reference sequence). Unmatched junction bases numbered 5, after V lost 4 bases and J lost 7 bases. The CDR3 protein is CASSTRTSGRIGELFF. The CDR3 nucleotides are TGTGCCAGTAGTACCCGGACTAGCGGGAGGATCGGGGAGCTGTTTTTT.

The CDR3 here is CAWTRQGGSGYTF. The CDR3 DNA reads as TGTGCCTGGACCAGACAGGGTGGGAGTGGCTACACCTTC. The rearrangement uses TRBV30 and TRBJ1-2; 7 nucleotides align to TRBD1. The CDR3 extends over 13 amino acids. Germline CDR1 is GTSNPN and CDR2 is SVGIG (reference sequence). J gave up 7 bases and V 4 bases, and 9 bases lay outside the gene matches.

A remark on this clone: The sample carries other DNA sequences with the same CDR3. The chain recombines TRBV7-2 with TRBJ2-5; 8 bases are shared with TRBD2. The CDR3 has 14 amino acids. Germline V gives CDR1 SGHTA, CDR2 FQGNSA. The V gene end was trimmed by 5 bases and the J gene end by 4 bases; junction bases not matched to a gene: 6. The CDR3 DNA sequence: TGTGCCAGCAGCCTCGGACTAGCAGGAGAGACCCAGTACTTC. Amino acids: CASSLGLAGETQYF.

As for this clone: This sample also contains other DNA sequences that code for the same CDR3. The CDR3: CASSRTGMNTEAFF. DNA for the CDR3: TGTGCCAGCAGCCGGACAGGGATGAACACTGAAGCTTTCTTT. The chain has TRBV6-1 and TRBJ1-1; 8 bases fit TRBD1. CDR1 MNHNS and CDR2 SASEGT come from the germline V gene. Trimming at V came to 6 bases and at J to 0 bases, leaving 3 bases not matched to a gene. The CDR3 covers 14 residues.

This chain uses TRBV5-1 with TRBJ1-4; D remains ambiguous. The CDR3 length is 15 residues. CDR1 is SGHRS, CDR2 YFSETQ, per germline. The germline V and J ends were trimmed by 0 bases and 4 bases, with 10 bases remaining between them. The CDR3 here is CASSLGQMINEKLFF. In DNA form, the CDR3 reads TGCGCCAGCAGCTTGGGCCAGATGATTAATGAAAAACTGTTTTTT.

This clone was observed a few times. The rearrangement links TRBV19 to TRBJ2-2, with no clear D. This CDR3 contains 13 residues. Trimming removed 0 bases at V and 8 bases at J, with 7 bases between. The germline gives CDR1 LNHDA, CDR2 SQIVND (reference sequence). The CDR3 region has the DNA TGTGCCAGTAGTATAGATATTAGGGGGGAGCTGTTTTTT. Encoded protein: CASSIDIRGELFF.

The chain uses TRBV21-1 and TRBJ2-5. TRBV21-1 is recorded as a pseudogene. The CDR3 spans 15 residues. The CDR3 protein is CASSKEGRTKETQYF. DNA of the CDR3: TGTGCCAGCAGCAAAGAGGGCCGTACTAAAGAGACCCAGTACTTC.

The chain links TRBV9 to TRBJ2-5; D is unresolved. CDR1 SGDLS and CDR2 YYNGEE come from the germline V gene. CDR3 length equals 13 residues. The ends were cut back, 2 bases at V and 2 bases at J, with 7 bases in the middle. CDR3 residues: CASSVQTQETQYF. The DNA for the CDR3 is TGTGCCAGCAGCGTGCAGACGCAAGAGACCCAGTACTTC. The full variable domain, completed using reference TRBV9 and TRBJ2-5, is DSGVTQTPKHLITATGQRVTLRCSPRSGDLSVYWYQQSLDQGLQFLIQYYNGEERAKGNILERFSAQQFPDLHSELNLSSLELGDSALYFCASSVQTQETQYFGPGTRLLVL.

The CDR3 DNA is TGTGCCAGCAGTGAATCCCCCAGCGCCTACGAGCAGTACTTC. It specifies CASSESPSAYEQYF. The chain employs TRBV2 and TRBJ2-7, with D uncertain. V lost 2 bases, J lost 2 bases, and 10 bases lay in between. CDR1 and CDR2 from the germline V gene are SNHLY and FYNNEI. This CDR3 is built from 14 residues.

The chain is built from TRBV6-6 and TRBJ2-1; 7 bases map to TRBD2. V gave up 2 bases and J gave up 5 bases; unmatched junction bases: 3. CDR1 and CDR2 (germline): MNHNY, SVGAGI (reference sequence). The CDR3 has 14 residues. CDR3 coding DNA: TGTGCCAGCAGTTACGGGAGCGGGAACAATGAGCAGTTCTTC. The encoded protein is CASSYGSGNNEQFF.

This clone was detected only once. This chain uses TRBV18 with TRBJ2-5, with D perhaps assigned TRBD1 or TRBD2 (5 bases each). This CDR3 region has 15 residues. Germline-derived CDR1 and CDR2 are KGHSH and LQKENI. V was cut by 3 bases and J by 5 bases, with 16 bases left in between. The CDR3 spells CASSPGDRWKETQYF. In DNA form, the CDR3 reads TGTGCCAGCTCACCCGGGGACCGATGGAAGGAGACCCAGTACTTC.

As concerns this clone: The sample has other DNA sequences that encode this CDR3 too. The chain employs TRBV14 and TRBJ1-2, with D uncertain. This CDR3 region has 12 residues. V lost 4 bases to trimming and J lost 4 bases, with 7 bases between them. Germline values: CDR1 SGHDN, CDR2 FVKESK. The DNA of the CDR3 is TGTGCCAGCAGCCCCGCAGGCTATGGCTACACCTTC. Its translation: CASSPAGYGYTF.

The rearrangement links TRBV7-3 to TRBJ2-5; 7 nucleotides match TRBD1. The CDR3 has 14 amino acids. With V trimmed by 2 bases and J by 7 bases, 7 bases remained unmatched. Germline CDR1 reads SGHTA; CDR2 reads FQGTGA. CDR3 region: CASSLEGTAGTQYF. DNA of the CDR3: TGTGCCAGCAGCTTAGAAGGGACAGCTGGGACCCAGTACTTC.

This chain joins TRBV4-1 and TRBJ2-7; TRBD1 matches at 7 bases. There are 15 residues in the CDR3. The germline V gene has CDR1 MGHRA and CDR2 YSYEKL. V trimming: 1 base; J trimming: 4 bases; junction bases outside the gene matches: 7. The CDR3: CASSQAGTVLYEQYF. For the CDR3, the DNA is TGCGCCAGCAGCCAAGCCGGGACAGTTCTTTACGAGCAGTACTTC.